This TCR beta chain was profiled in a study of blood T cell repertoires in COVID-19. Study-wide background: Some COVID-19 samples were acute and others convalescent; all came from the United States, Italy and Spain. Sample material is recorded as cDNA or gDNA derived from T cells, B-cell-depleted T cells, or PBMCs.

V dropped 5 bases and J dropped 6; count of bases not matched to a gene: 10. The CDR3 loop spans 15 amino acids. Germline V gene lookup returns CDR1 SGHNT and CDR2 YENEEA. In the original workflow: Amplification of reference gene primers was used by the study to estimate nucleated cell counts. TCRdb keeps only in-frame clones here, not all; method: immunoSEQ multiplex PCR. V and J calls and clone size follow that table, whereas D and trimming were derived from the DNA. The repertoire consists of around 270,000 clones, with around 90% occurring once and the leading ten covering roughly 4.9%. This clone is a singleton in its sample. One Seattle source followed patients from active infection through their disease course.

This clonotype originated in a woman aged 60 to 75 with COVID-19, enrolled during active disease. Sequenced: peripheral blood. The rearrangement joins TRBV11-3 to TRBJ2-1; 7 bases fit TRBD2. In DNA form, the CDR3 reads TGTGCCAGCAGCCCAAGGACTAGTGATGGCAATGAGCAGTTCTTC. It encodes CASSPRTSDGNEQFF.